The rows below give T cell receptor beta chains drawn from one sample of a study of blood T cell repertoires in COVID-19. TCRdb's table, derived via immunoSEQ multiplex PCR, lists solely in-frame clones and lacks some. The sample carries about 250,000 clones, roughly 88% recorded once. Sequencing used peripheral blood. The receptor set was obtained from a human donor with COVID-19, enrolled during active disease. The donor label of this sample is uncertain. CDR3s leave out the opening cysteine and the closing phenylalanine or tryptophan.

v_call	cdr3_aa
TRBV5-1	ASSFQSLNSPLH
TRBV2	ASSEGQGITEAF
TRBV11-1	ASSPGTGPYEQY
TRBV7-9	ASSRIEGTGELF
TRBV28	ASGGGNQPQH
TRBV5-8	ASSYRGGDYGYT
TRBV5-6	ASSLGQPFYGYT
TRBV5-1	ASSYTSGGQETQY
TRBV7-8	ASSPRGGEGQPQH
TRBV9	ASSVRSGPQETQY
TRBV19	ASSRQGISGNTIY
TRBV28	ASSLGQSIYGYT
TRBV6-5	ASSWFRESYEQY
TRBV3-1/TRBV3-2	ASSQDRGSQPQH
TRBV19	ASSIDSGARQPQH
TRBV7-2	ASSLLAGAGDTQY
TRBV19	ASSIATGGGYT
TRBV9	ASSVVPDGELF
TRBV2	ASSPVPGIGNYGYT
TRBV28	ASSSKAGGLGNEQF
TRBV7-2	ASSLEGIGEQF
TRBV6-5	ASSYDRGYNSPLH
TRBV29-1	SGGQETQY
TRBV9	ASSEGQGSGAF
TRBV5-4	ASIDRARSGQETQY
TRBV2	ASSEFKHEQF
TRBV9	ASSTGVSGNTIY
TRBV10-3	AISDTGWGTGELF
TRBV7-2	ASSLLDRAAFYNEQF
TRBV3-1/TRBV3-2	ASSHRFSGGGVADTQY
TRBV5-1	ASSLVQSNYGYT
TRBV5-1	ASSLRTGGAVNYGYT
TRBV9	ASSDPSGSYNEQF
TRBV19	ASSRGDRTTNEKLF
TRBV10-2	ASFGTSGVNGGETQY
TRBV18	ASSQGAGNTEAF
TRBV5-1	ASSLVSEKETQY
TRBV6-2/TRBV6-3	ASSTGGASDLQF
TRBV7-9	ASSLVTSNGYT
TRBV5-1	ASSLRVAGDDTQY
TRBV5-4	ASRLQGTAGNTIY